The 29 T cell receptor beta chains reported below all come from one sample, sequenced in a study of T cell responses to AZD1222 COVID-19 vaccine. Using immunoSEQ multiplex PCR, the repertoire was profiled, and TCRdb retains in-frame clones only, with some absent. The sample has more than 60,000 clones, about 85% seen once; the top ten hold roughly a fifth. This specimen consisted of peripheral blood, obtained on day 0 of AZD1222 vaccination. The origin of the receptors is an adult in good health.

Here the CDR3 DNA reads TGTGCCAGCAGTTTTTCCGGGATAGGCAATCAGCCCCAGCATTTT. It encodes CASSFSGIGNQPQHF. V is TRBV28 and J is TRBJ1-5; D unclear. Trimming took 3 bases from V and 2 from J, leaving 11 bases between them. The V gene's germline CDR1 is MDHEN and CDR2 SYDVKM. This CDR3 spans 15 amino acids.

The rearrangement uses TRBV6-1 and TRBJ2-3; TRBD2 matches 14 bases. V was clipped by 1 base and J by 10 bases; unmatched bases: 1. The CDR3 extends over 14 amino acids. The germline gives CDR1 MNHNS, CDR2 SASEGT. CDR3 DNA sequence: TGTGCCAGCAGTGAAGGACTAGCGGGGGGGCCGCAGTATTTT. This encodes CASSEGLAGGPQYF.

This clone came up a few times. V gene TRBV6-1 combines with J gene TRBJ1-5; 7 positions agree with TRBD1. The CDR3 consists of 16 residues. J was trimmed by 6 bases and V by 2 bases; bases with no gene match: 10. CDR1 is MNHNS, CDR2 SASEGT, per germline. CDR3 amino acids: CASSESYRGMGQPQHF. CDR3 bases: TGTGCCAGCAGTGAAAGTTACAGGGGAATGGGTCAGCCCCAGCATTTT.

This clone was counted once. V gene TRBV15 combines with J gene TRBJ1-5, with 8 bases identical to TRBD1. The trim removed 5 bases at V and 4 bases at J, leaving 7 bases unmatched. The germline V gene encodes CDR1 LNHNV and CDR2 YYDKDF (reference sequence). CDR3 length: 15 amino acids. CDR3 DNA: TGTGCCACCAGCCTAGACAGGGGCCTAAATCAGCCCCAGCATTTT. Its protein is CATSLDRGLNQPQHF.

Here the CDR3 reads CATRVLDGIYSPLHF. CDR3 nucleotides: TGTGCCACCAGGGTGCTGGATGGGATATATTCACCCCTCCACTTT. The J gene is TRBJ1-6, the V gene TRBV2; D is possibly TRBD1 (5 bases). From germline, CDR1 is SNHLY and CDR2 FYNNEI. V lost 10 bases, J lost 8 bases, and 21 bases lay in between. The CDR3 is made up of 15 amino acids.

V usage is TRBV19 and J usage is TRBJ1-1, with D unclear. CDR1 and CDR2 (germline): LNHDA, SQIVND (reference sequence). The CDR3 extends over 13 amino acids. The V and J ends lost 2 bases and 8 bases respectively, with 12 bases between them. In DNA form, the CDR3 reads TGTGCCAGTAGTATAATGGGCTCAGGCGAAGCTTTCTTT. Its protein product is CASSIMGSGEAFF.

This clone has just one count. The chain employs TRBV11-2 and TRBJ2-7; D remains unclear. V was cut by 1 base and J by 3 bases, with 4 bases left in between. Germline CDR1 and CDR2: SGHAT and FQNNGV. The CDR3 has 12 residues. In DNA, the CDR3 is TGTGCCAGCAGCTTAGGAGTCTACGAGCAGTACTTC. This translates into CASSLGVYEQYF.

V and J are TRBV4-1 and TRBJ1-1; 8 nucleotides align to TRBD1. Per the germline V gene, CDR1 is MGHRA and CDR2 is YSYEKL. The CDR3 totals 15 residues. The J segment lost 0 bases and the V segment lost 1 base, leaving 1 base of the junction unmatched. The CDR3 reads CASSQGQGMNTEAFF. The CDR3 bases are TGCGCCAGCAGCCAAGGACAGGGGATGAACACTGAAGCTTTCTTT.

The rearrangement uses TRBV19 and TRBJ1-2; TRBD1 agrees at 7 bases. From germline, CDR1 is LNHDA and CDR2 SQIVND (reference sequence). The V and J ends lost 5 bases and 7 bases, in that order; junction bases with no gene match: 4. The CDR3 is 12 amino acids. CDR3 residues: CASSPRQGGYTF. CDR3 DNA: TGTGCCAGTAGTCCTCGACAGGGTGGCTACACCTTC.

The rearrangement links TRBV3-1 (or the pseudogene TRBV3-2) to TRBJ2-3, with TRBD2 matching 9 bases. Germline loops: CDR1 LGHDT, CDR2 YNNKEL (reference sequence). V lost 3 bases and J lost 2; bases outside the gene matches: 3. The CDR3 length is 15 residues. The CDR3 DNA follows: TGTGCCAGCAGCCACCTAGCGGGACCCACAGATACGCAGTATTTT. Its protein product is CASSHLAGPTDTQYF.

A note on this clone: The junction differs from germline at one of its ends, possibly a read error. The chain uses TRBV7-7 and TRBJ2-5, with 8 bases matching TRBD1. CDR1 SSHAT and CDR2 FNYEAQ come from the germline V gene (reference sequence). There are 13 residues in the CDR3. This chain's CDR3 is CASSFDRGETQYF. In DNA form, the CDR3 reads TGTGCTAGCAGCTTCGACAGGGGCGAGACCCAGTACTTC.

Here the CDR3 DNA reads TGTGCCAGCGAGAAAAGCACAGATACGCAGTATTTT. This encodes CASEKSTDTQYF. The genes are TRBV3-1 (or the pseudogene TRBV3-2) and TRBJ2-3; D is unclear. The V end was cut by 8 bases, the J end by 0 bases, with 6 bases between. CDR1 is LGHDT, CDR2 YNNKEL, per germline (reference sequence). This CDR3 region has 12 residues.

The J gene is TRBJ1-2, the V gene TRBV19; D is ambiguous. Germline loops: CDR1 LNHDA, CDR2 SQIVND (reference sequence). The CDR3 is 13 residues long. V shed 7 bases and J shed 8 bases, with 17 bases lying between them. This CDR3 reads CASTTLGLEGYTF. Here the CDR3 DNA reads TGTGCCAGTACCACATTGGGGTTAGAAGGCTACACCTTC.

CDR3 protein: CASRTHRNTEAFF. The CDR3 bases are TGTGCCAGCAGGACCCACAGGAACACTGAAGCTTTCTTT. J is TRBJ1-1 and V is TRBV28; the D is unclear. CDR1 is MDHEN and CDR2 is SYDVKM in the germline V gene. The CDR3 is made up of 13 amino acids. Trimming removed 6 bases from V and 1 base from J, with 9 bases in between.

The chain joins TRBV24-1 to TRBJ2-1; no clear D gene. Trimming removed 0 bases from V and 8 bases from J, with 4 bases in between. CDR1 is KGHDR and CDR2 is SFDVKD in the germline V gene. The CDR3 loop spans 12 amino acids. The CDR3 sequence is CATSDLRDEQFF. Written as DNA, the CDR3 is TGTGCCACCAGTGATTTGAGGGATGAGCAGTTCTTC.

The CDR3, as DNA: TGTGCCAGCAGCTTAACCGGAGGGACAGGGGGCACTGAAGCTTTCTTT. Its protein is CASSLTGGTGGTEAFF. The J gene is TRBJ1-1, the V gene TRBV7-9; 11 nucleotides line up with TRBD1. Germline V gives CDR1 SEHNR, CDR2 FQNEAQ (reference sequence). The CDR3 loop spans 16 amino acids. V shed 2 bases, J shed 4 bases, and the junction held 6 bases outside the gene matches.

This clone was observed a handful of times. In DNA form, the CDR3 reads TGTGCCAGCAGTTTACTCGGGACAGCCAATGAGCAGTTCTTC. Encoded protein: CASSLLGTANEQFF. The rearrangement links TRBV6-5 to TRBJ2-1, with 7 nucleotides matching TRBD1. After removal of 4 bases from V and 6 bases from J, the junction contained 6 bases not matched to a gene. CDR3 size: 14 residues. CDR1 and CDR2 (germline): MNHEY, SVGAGI.

V and J are TRBV27 and TRBJ1-5; no reliable D call. The germline V and J ends were trimmed by 4 bases and 4 bases, with 8 bases remaining between them. In germline, CDR1 is MNHEY, CDR2 SMNVEV (reference sequence). The CDR3 loop spans 13 amino acids. The CDR3 loop is CASSSQDNQPQHF. Here the CDR3 DNA reads TGTGCCAGCAGTTCGCAGGATAATCAGCCCCAGCATTTT.

The chain joins TRBV2 to TRBJ1-6; maybe TRBD1 (6 bases). There are 13 residues in the CDR3. CDR1 SNHLY and CDR2 FYNNEI come from the germline V gene. V was pared by 6 bases and J by 10 bases, with 13 bases between. The CDR3 DNA sequence: TGTGCCAGCAGCCTCAACAGGGACTCACCCCTCCACTTT. This sequence encodes CASSLNRDSPLHF.

In DNA, the CDR3 is TGTGCCAGTAGCCTTATAGCGGGTAACAATGAGCAGTTCTTC. It yields the protein CASSLIAGNNEQFF. The chain is built from TRBV19 and TRBJ2-1; 7 bases are a match to TRBD2. This CDR3 has 14 amino acids. The junction had 7 bases not matched to a gene; V was cut back by 6 bases and J by 5 bases. The V gene's germline CDR1 is LNHDA and CDR2 SQIVND (reference sequence).

The chain uses TRBV25-1 and TRBJ1-1; maybe TRBD1 (5 bases). With 8 bases removed from V and 7 bases from J, the gap between germline ends came to 11 bases. CDR1 is MGHDK and CDR2 is SYGVNS in the germline V gene. There are 11 residues in the CDR3. The CDR3 coding sequence is TGTGCCAGCTCCCTAAGGGGTGAAGCTTTCTTT. Its translation: CASSLRGEAFF.

The V gene is TRBV19, the J gene TRBJ2-5; 7 positions match TRBD2. The V and J ends lost 6 bases and 6 bases, in that order; junction bases with no gene match: 13. Germline values: CDR1 LNHDA, CDR2 SQIVND (reference sequence). This CDR3 comprises 15 residues. The CDR3 region is CASSPISLGGQTQYF. DNA for the CDR3: TGTGCCAGTAGCCCCATAAGTTTGGGAGGGCAGACCCAGTACTTC.

The CDR3 coding sequence is TGTGCCAGCAGCCCTGAGACCCAATATGAAGCTTTCTTT. As protein: CASSPETQYEAFF. The V call is TRBV2, the J call TRBJ1-1, with no clear D. Germline CDR1 reads SNHLY; CDR2 reads FYNNEI. The CDR3 extends over 13 amino acids. Trimming removed 6 bases at V and 7 bases at J, with 15 bases between.

The chain recombines TRBV19 with TRBJ1-3; D gene unclear. The V gene lost 4 bases and the J gene lost 0 bases, with 10 bases spanning the gap. CDR3 length: 15 residues. Germline loops: CDR1 LNHDA, CDR2 SQIVND (reference sequence). The CDR3 reads CASSTGLYSGNTIYF. CDR3 coding DNA: TGTGCCAGTAGTACGGGCCTCTACTCTGGAAACACCATATATTTT. The full variable domain, with the rest looked up from reference TRBV19 and TRBJ1-3, is DGGITQSPKYLFRKEGQNVTLSCEQNLNHDAMYWYRQDPGQGLRLIYYSQIVNDFQKGDIAEGYSVSREKKESFPLTVTSAQKNPTAFYLCASSTGLYSGNTIYFGEGSWLTVV.

This sequence joins TRBV3-1 (or the pseudogene TRBV3-2) and TRBJ1-1; the D gene is possibly TRBD1 (5 bases). This CDR3 has 14 residues. From germline, CDR1 is LGHDT and CDR2 YNNKEL (reference sequence). The germline V and J ends were trimmed by 4 bases and 2 bases, with 11 bases remaining between them. The chain's CDR3 is CASSRFDRNTEAFF. In DNA form, the CDR3 reads TGTGCCAGCAGCCGTTTCGACAGAAACACTGAAGCTTTCTTT.

The chain uses TRBV5-6 and TRBJ1-2; D is unresolved. CDR1 and CDR2 (germline): SGHDT, YYEEEE. The CDR3 has 9 residues. V lost 5 bases to trimming and J lost 5 bases, with 1 base between them. The CDR3 protein is CASRYGYTF. The DNA of the CDR3 is TGTGCCAGCAGGTATGGCTACACCTTC.

The chain is built from TRBV6-5 and TRBJ1-4; D remains unclear. The germline V gene encodes CDR1 MNHEY and CDR2 SVGAGI. Between the trimmed V and J ends, which lost 8 bases and 1 base, there was a span of 11 bases. The CDR3 extends over 14 amino acids. The CDR3 here is CASLFSGTNEKLFF. CDR3 in DNA: TGTGCCAGCCTCTTTTCTGGAACTAATGAAAAACTGTTTTTT.

In regard to this clone: One end of the junction is discordant with germline, which a read error may explain. V is TRBV27 and J is TRBJ2-1; D gene unclear. Germline CDR1 reads MNHEY; CDR2 reads SMNVEV (reference sequence). The CDR3 has 12 residues. CDR3 sequence: CASSLSYNEQFF. CDR3 bases: TGTGCCAGCAGTCTATCCTACAATGAGCAGTTCTTC.

The chain links TRBV2 to TRBJ1-5; D may be TRBD1 (5 bases). The germline CDR1 and CDR2 sequences are SNHLY and FYNNEI. The CDR3 length is 15 residues. V was cut by 6 bases and J by 4 bases, with 16 bases left in between. The CDR3 is CASSGDGAGNQPQHF. CDR3 nucleotides: TGTGCCAGCAGCGGCGATGGGGCAGGTAATCAGCCCCAGCATTTT. The full variable domain, completed using reference TRBV2 and TRBJ1-5, is EPEVTQTPSHQVTQMGQEVILRCVPISNHLYFYWYRQILGQKVEFLVSFYNNEISEKSEIFDDQFSVERPDGSNFTLKIRSTKLEDSAMYFCASSGDGAGNQPQHFGDGTRLSIL.